Following are 13 T cell receptor beta chains from one sample sequenced in a study of regulatory T cells in long-lasting Graves disease. Time point indicated: newly diagnosed GD, antithyroid drugs for less than 3 months. PBMCs were the source of the RNA used for TCR sequencing. The authors built TCR beta libraries using iRepertoire HTBI primers and Arm-PCR of CDR3 regions. One entry per CDR3 protein, called by TCRdb with MiXCR from the multiplex PCR reads. The repertoire holds roughly 420,000 distinct CDR3 sequences, 15% to 19% seen once, with about 20% in the top ten. The sample in question was peripheral blood mononuclear cells (PBMCs), obtained at new diagnosis, from a patient treated with antithyroid drugs. All receptors derive from a female donor with Graves disease.

This clonotype showed up many times. The chain carries TRBV7-2 and TRBJ2-3; 8 bases align to TRBD2. Germline V lookup: CDR1 SGHTA, CDR2 FQGNSA. Trimming at V came to 1 base and at J to 0 bases, leaving 6 bases not matched to a gene. The CDR3 loop spans 17 amino acids. The CDR3 DNA reads TGTGCCAGCAGCTTAGTTAGGGGCGGGAGGAGCACAGATACGCAGTATTTT. This encodes CASSLVRGGRSTDTQYF.

The genes are TRBV7-8 and TRBJ2-3; a possible D gene is TRBD2 (6 bases). This CDR3 has 15 amino acids. Deletions cut 1 base from V and 3 bases from J, with 11 bases between. Germline values: CDR1 SGHVS, CDR2 FQNEAQ. The CDR3 protein is CASSLGDWQTDTQYF. The CDR3 DNA follows: TGTGCCAGCAGCTTAGGGGACTGGCAAACAGATACGCAGTATTTT.

This clonotype appeared many times. This chain connects TRBV11-3 to TRBJ2-1; D perhaps matches TRBD1 (6 bases). V shed 1 base and J shed 7 bases, with 17 bases lying between them. The CDR3 totals 16 residues. The V gene's germline CDR1 is SGHNT and CDR2 YENEEA. The CDR3 is CASSLAGQTGWNEQFF. The CDR3 nucleotides read TGTGCCAGCAGCTTAGCGGGACAAACCGGGTGGAATGAGCAGTTCTTC.

This clonotype was observed at least ten times. The rearrangement links TRBV27 to TRBJ1-2; weak D call: TRBD1 (6 bases). The V gene's germline CDR1 is MNHEY and CDR2 SMNVEV (reference sequence). The CDR3 has 19 amino acids. V was cut by 0 bases and J by 2 bases, with 22 bases left in between. In DNA, the CDR3 is TGTGCCAGCAGTTTATCGATATCCGGGACACGGCGTCGGAACTATGGCTACACCTTC. The encoded protein is CASSLSISGTRRRNYGYTF.

This clonotype was seen ten or more times. The chain recombines TRBV11-2 with TRBJ2-5; weak D call: TRBD1 (7 bases). This CDR3 is 14 amino acids long. Germline CDR1 and CDR2: SGHAT and FQNNGV. V was pared by 5 bases and J by 4 bases, with 14 bases between. CDR3: CASSPGGPGETQYF. The CDR3 DNA reads as TGTGCCAGCAGCCCAGGGGGGCCGGGAGAGACCCAGTACTTC.

This clonotype has only a few counts. The rearrangement uses TRBV6-2 or TRBV6-3 and TRBJ2-5; the D gene could be TRBD1 or TRBD2 (5 bases each). Trimming took 7 bases from V and 5 from J, leaving 8 bases between them. CDR3 length: 11 residues. CDR1 and CDR2 from the germline V gene are MNHEY and SVGEGT. As DNA, the CDR3 is TGTGCCAGCACCTGGGGGGAGACCCAGTACTTC. Translation gives CASTWGETQYF.

This clonotype turned up a few times. A junction end diverges from the germline sequence, so it may reflect a read error. The genes are TRBV29-1 and TRBJ2-1; 11 positions agree with TRBD2. The CDR3 is 12 amino acids. Germline V gene sequence: CDR1 SQVTM, CDR2 ANQGSEA. The CDR3 loop is CIAGGPYDEQFF. CDR3 DNA: TGCATAGCGGGAGGGCCCTACGATGAGCAGTTCTTC.

This clonotype was found many times. This chain links TRBV3-1 with TRBJ1-2, with D unclear. The germline V and J ends were trimmed by 6 bases and 8 bases, with 10 bases remaining between them. Germline lookup yields CDR1 LGHDT and CDR2 YNNKEL (reference sequence). The CDR3 spans 11 residues. Here the CDR3 reads CASSGAGGYTF. DNA for the CDR3: TGTGCCAGCAGTGGAGCTGGGGGCTACACCTTC. The full variable domain, completed using reference TRBV3-1 and TRBJ1-2, is DTAVSQTPKYLVTQMGNDKSIKCEQNLGHDTMYWYKQDSKKFLKIMFSYNNKELIINETVPNRFSPKSPDKAHLNLHINSLELGDSAVYFCASSGAGGYTFGSGTRLTVV.

This clonotype was seen ten or more times. The chain employs TRBV7-9 and TRBJ1-6; D unresolved. The CDR3 length is 16 residues. Deletions cut 2 bases from V and 10 bases from J, with 18 bases between. Germline V gene data show CDR1 as SEHNR and CDR2 as FQNEAQ (reference sequence). CDR3 DNA sequence: TGTGCCAGCAGCTTAATCGGCCTAACTACCACCTCACCCCTCCACTTT. Amino acids: CASSLIGLTTTSPLHF.

The table lists this clonotype with a few counts. The chain is built from TRBV5-6 and TRBJ1-1; D may be TRBD1 (6 bases). The V end was cut by 4 bases, the J end by 0 bases, with 16 bases between. Germline CDR1 SGHDT, CDR2 YYEEEE. The CDR3 sequence is 16 residues long. Here the CDR3 reads CASSLRQAGMNTEAFF. The CDR3 region has the DNA TGTGCCAGCAGCCTCAGACAGGCGGGGATGAACACTGAAGCTTTCTTT.

This clonotype was counted ten times or more. The CDR3: CASSSRDLSLWRNQPQHF. The CDR3 DNA reads TGCGCCAGCAGCTCCCGGGACCTGAGTTTGTGGCGGAATCAGCCCCAGCATTTT. The chain couples TRBV5-1 to TRBJ1-5, with D possibly matching TRBD1 (5 bases). Trimming took off 3 bases at V and 4 bases at J, with 23 bases between the two ends. The CDR3 sequence is 18 residues long. The germline V gene has CDR1 SGHRS and CDR2 YFSETQ.

This clonotype was detected a few times. The chain joins TRBV27 to TRBJ2-3, with D perhaps TRBD2 (5 bases). Germline V gives CDR1 MNHEY, CDR2 SMNVEV (reference sequence). Trimming removed 0 bases from V and 4 bases from J, with 11 bases in between. The CDR3 totals 15 residues. DNA of the CDR3: TGTGCCAGCAGTTTATCGGGAGAATGGGCAGATACGCAGTATTTT. Its translation is CASSLSGEWADTQYF.

Many counts were recorded for this clonotype. The chain couples TRBV20-1 to TRBJ2-6; 9 positions agree with TRBD1. Losses at the gene ends were 5 bases for V and 1 base for J; bases not matched to a gene: 6. The CDR3 covers 16 residues. Looked up from germline, CDR1 is DFQATT and CDR2 is SNEGSKA (reference sequence). Here the CDR3 reads CSAGRDRVSGANVLTF. As DNA, the CDR3 is TGCAGTGCTGGACGGGACAGGGTGTCTGGGGCCAACGTCCTGACTTTC.